The rows below give T cell receptor beta chains drawn from one sample of a study of OX40 agonist ivuxolimab in advanced cancers. The protocol was immunoSEQ multiplex PCR, while the TCRdb copy is restricted to in-frame clones and leaves out a portion. The table shows tens of thousands of clones, with 75% to 90% occurring only once. The sample consisted of CD4+ or CD8+ T cells sorted from blood, taken in a trial of the OX40 agonist ivuxolimab. The receptor source for this set is an adult with an advanced solid tumor such as melanoma, head and neck, liver or kidney cancer. CDR3s include the opening cysteine and the closing phenylalanine or tryptophan. A D gene is named only where the DNA matches it firmly. Size tells how often a clone was seen (once, few, many) or the class of an expanded clone, and some rows leave it out.

>TRBD2|few|16|TRBV5-4|TRBJ2-3
CASRDPRAGHTDTQYF
TGTGCCAGCAGGGACCCCAGAGCGGGGCACACAGATACGCAGTATTTT
>NA|NA|14|TRBV10-1|TRBJ2-1
CASSLRGAVNEQFF
TGCGCCAGCAGCCTCCGGGGGGCGGTCAATGAGCAGTTCTTC
>NA|NA|15|TRBV6-5|TRBJ2-7
CASSPMLAKHYEQYF
TGTGCCAGCAGCCCCATGTTAGCCAAGCACTACGAGCAGTACTTC
>TRBD2|NA|15|TRBV5-5|TRBJ2-1
CASRGGTSSYNEQFF
TGTGCCAGCAGAGGCGGGACTAGCTCCTACAATGAGCAGTTCTTC
>TRBD2|NA|15|TRBV19|TRBJ2-1
CASGRLADSYNEQFF
TGTGCCAGTGGCCGACTAGCGGACTCCTACAATGAGCAGTTCTTC
>NA|NA|12|TRBV2|TRBJ2-2
CASSDKTGELFF
TGTGCCAGCAGTGACAAAACCGGGGAGCTGTTTTTT
>NA|few|16|TRBV2|TRBJ2-1
CASLATDTGVGNEQFF
TGTGCCAGCCTGGCGACAGACACAGGAGTGGGCAATGAGCAGTTCTTC
>TRBD2|once|16|TRBV5-1|TRBJ2-1
CASSSSGNGPWNEQFF
TGCGCCAGCAGCTCTAGCGGGAATGGGCCTTGGAATGAGCAGTTCTTC
>NA|NA|13|TRBV10-3|TRBJ2-5
CAISEEGIGTQYF
TGTGCCATCAGTGAAGAGGGAATCGGGACCCAGTACTTC
>NA|once|14|TRBV5-1|TRBJ1-4
CASSLIGRSGKLFF
TGCGCCAGCAGCTTGATCGGCAGGTCGGGAAAACTGTTTTTT
>NA|NA|13|TRBV29-1|TRBJ1-2
CSVGFGTEKDDTF
NA
>NA|NA|17|TRBV6-1|TRBJ1-5
CASSDSAGTLLGEPQHF
TGTGCCAGCAGTGATTCGGCTGGGACGCTTCTGGGGGAGCCCCAGCATTTT
>NA|NA|16|TRBV7-3|TRBJ2-2
CASSLNQGSNTGELFF
TGTGCCAGCAGCTTAAACCAGGGGTCTAACACCGGGGAGCTGTTTTTT
>TRBD2|NA|18|TRBV25-1|TRBJ2-2
CASSERGLAGGGTGELFF
TGTGCCAGCAGTGAAAGGGGGCTAGCGGGAGGAGGTACCGGGGAGCTGTTTTTT
>TRBD1|NA|17|TRBV7-6|TRBJ1-4
CASSSGTAPPSIEKLFF
TGTGCCAGCAGCTCGGGGACAGCGCCTCCAAGTATTGAAAAACTGTTTTTT
>TRBD1|NA|17|TRBV28|TRBJ2-6
CASSLMDRGSGANVLTF
TGTGCCAGCAGTTTAATGGACAGGGGATCTGGGGCCAACGTCCTGACTTTC
>TRBD2|NA|16|TRBV15|TRBJ2-1
CATSRVTSGGYNEQFF
TGTGCCACCAGCAGAGTGACTAGCGGGGGGTACAATGAGCAGTTCTTC
>NA|NA|15|TRBV6-6|TRBJ1-4
CASSYSGSSNEKLFF
TGTGCCAGCAGTTACTCGGGATCTTCGAATGAAAAACTGTTTTTT
>TRBD1|few|14|TRBV30|TRBJ2-6
CAWSGQGGANVLTF
TGTGCCTGGAGTGGACAGGGTGGGGCCAACGTCCTGACTTTC
>TRBD1|NA|14|TRBV6-6|TRBJ1-2
CASSTSTGKIGYTF
TGTGCCAGCTCTACCTCGACAGGGAAAATTGGCTACACCTTC
>NA|few|13|TRBV4-2|TRBJ1-1
CASSPRATGEAFF
TGTGCCAGCAGCCCAAGAGCTACAGGTGAAGCTTTCTTT
>NA|NA|15|TRBV19|TRBJ2-7
CASSSTGGAGNEQYF
TGTGCCAGTAGCTCCACAGGGGGGGCCGGGAACGAGCAGTACTTC
>TRBD2|NA|16|TRBV29-1|TRBJ2-5
CSVGGLAGVYQETQYF
TGCAGCGTGGGGGGACTAGCGGGGGTCTACCAAGAGACCCAGTACTTC
>NA|NA|15|TRBV7-8|TRBJ2-5
CASSLQGLGRETQYF
TGTGCCAGCAGCTTACAGGGATTGGGGCGGGAGACCCAGTACTTC
>NA|NA|13|TRBV7-9|TRBJ2-1
CASSQSSYNEQFF
TGTGCCAGCAGCCAAAGCTCCTACAATGAGCAGTTCTTC
>TRBD1|NA|16|TRBV4-2|TRBJ1-1
CASSRQGGQLNTEAFF
TGTGCCAGCAGCCGGCAAGGGGGACAGTTGAACACTGAAGCTTTCTTT
>NA|NA|17|TRBV6-1|TRBJ1-1
CASSEEGKIVVNTEAFF
TGTGCCAGCAGTGAAGAAGGCAAGATCGTTGTGAACACTGAAGCTTTCTTT
>NA|NA|15|TRBV5-1|TRBJ1-3
CASTLGEASGNTIYF
TGCGCCAGCACACTGGGGGAGGCCTCTGGAAACACCATATATTTT
>NA|NA|14|TRBV30|TRBJ2-3
CAWREGLTTDTQYF
TGTGCCTGGAGGGAAGGGCTTACCACAGATACGCAGTATTTT
>NA|NA|14|TRBV19|TRBJ2-3
CASSIGGPTDTQYF
TGTGCCAGTAGTATTGGGGGCCCCACAGATACGCAGTATTTT
>TRBD1|once|14|TRBV29-1|TRBJ2-7
CSVGPGQSPYEQYF
TGCAGCGTCGGCCCGGGACAGTCCCCCTACGAGCAGTACTTC
>TRBD1|NA|14|TRBV5-4|TRBJ2-7
CASSFRTGGSEQYF
TGTGCCAGCAGCTTCCGGACAGGGGGTAGCGAGCAGTACTTC
>TRBD2|NA|17|TRBV5-6|TRBJ2-7
CASSPYTRGTSSYEQYF
TGTGCCAGCAGCCCTTATACTAGGGGGACTAGCTCCTACGAGCAGTACTTC
>NA|NA|16|TRBV7-9|TRBJ1-3
CASSSLSWGSGNTIYF
TGTGCCAGCAGCTCCCTTTCATGGGGCTCTGGAAACACCATATATTTT
>TRBD2|few|17|TRBV10-1|TRBJ2-7
CASSEGLAGAGPYEQYF
TGCGCCAGCAGTGAGGGACTAGCGGGAGCGGGGCCCTACGAGCAGTACTTC
>TRBD1|NA|15|TRBV6-1|TRBJ1-4
CASRQGIVSNEKLFF
TGTGCCAGCAGACAGGGGATAGTTTCTAATGAAAAACTGTTTTTT
>NA|NA|15|TRBV9|TRBJ2-1
CASSVTGTPQERQFF
TGTGCCAGCAGCGTAACCGGGACTCCCCAGGAAAGGCAGTTCTTC
>TRBD1|once|15|TRBV5-1|TRBJ1-5
CASSRTGDSNQPQHF
TGCGCCAGCAGCAGGACAGGGGATTCAAATCAGCCCCAGCATTTT
>TRBD2|NA|17|TRBV5-1|TRBJ2-5
CASSLQPSGTRRETQYF
TGCGCCAGCAGCTTACAACCATCCGGGACTAGAAGGGAGACCCAGTACTTC
>NA|NA|13|TRBV7-3|TRBJ2-5
CASSTDPQETQYF
TGTGCCAGCAGCACGGACCCCCAAGAGACCCAGTACTTC
>TRBD1|NA|15|TRBV7-3|TRBJ2-3
CASSPTQGAQDTQYF
TGTGCCAGCAGCCCAACGCAGGGGGCGCAAGATACGCAGTATTTT
>TRBD2|NA|14|TRBV11-2|TRBJ2-4
CASSRGGAKNIQYF
TGTGCCAGCAGCCGCGGGGGGGCCAAAAACATTCAGTACTTC
>NA|NA|15|TRBV9|TRBJ2-1
CASSERAQGYNEQFF
TGTGCCAGCAGCGAGAGAGCACAGGGTTACAATGAGCAGTTCTTC
>TRBD2|NA|15|TRBV7-9|TRBJ2-2
CASSGSGRNAGELFF
TGTGCCAGCAGCGGTAGCGGGAGGAACGCCGGGGAGCTGTTTTTT
>NA|NA|17|TRBV10-2|TRBJ1-1
CASSEVWGQSLNTEAFF
TGCGCCAGCAGTGAAGTTTGGGGGCAGAGTCTGAACACTGAAGCTTTCTTT
>NA|NA|16|TRBV14|TRBJ1-1
CASSRLGPLSNTEAFF
TGTGCCAGCAGCCGACTGGGACCGCTATCGAACACTGAAGCTTTCTTT